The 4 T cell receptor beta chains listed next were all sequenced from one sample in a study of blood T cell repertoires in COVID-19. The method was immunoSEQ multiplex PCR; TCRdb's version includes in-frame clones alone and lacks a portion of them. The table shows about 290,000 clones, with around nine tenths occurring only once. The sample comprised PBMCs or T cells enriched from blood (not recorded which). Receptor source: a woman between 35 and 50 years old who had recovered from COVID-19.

CDR3 residues: CASSPALWTSGVEQYF. CDR3 sequence (DNA): TGTGCCAGCAGCCCGGCGTTATGGACTAGCGGGGTTGAGCAGTACTTC. This sequence joins TRBV2 and TRBJ2-7, with 12 bases matching TRBD2. CDR3 length equals 16 residues. J was trimmed by 7 bases and V by 6 bases; bases with no gene match: 13. In germline, CDR1 is SNHLY, CDR2 FYNNEI. Based on the CDR3 plus reference TRBV2 and TRBJ2-7, the full variable domain is EPEVTQTPSHQVTQMGQEVILRCVPISNHLYFYWYRQILGQKVEFLVSFYNNEISEKSEIFDDQFSVERPDGSNFTLKIRSTKLEDSAMYFCASSPALWTSGVEQYFGPGTRLTVT.

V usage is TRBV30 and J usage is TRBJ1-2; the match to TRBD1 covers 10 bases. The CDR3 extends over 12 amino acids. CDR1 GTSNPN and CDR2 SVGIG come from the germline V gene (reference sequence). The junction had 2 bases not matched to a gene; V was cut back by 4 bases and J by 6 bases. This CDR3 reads CAWTGTGDGYTF. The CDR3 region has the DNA TGTGCCTGGACGGGGACAGGGGATGGCTACACCTTC. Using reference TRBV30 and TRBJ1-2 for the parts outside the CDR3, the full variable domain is SQTIHQWPATLVQPVGSPLSLECTVEGTSNPNLYWYRQAAGRGLQLLFYSVGIGQISSEVPQNLSASRPQDRQFILSSKKLLLSDSGFYLCAWTGTGDGYTFGSGTRLTVV.

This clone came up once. In nucleotides, the CDR3 is TGTGCCAGCAGTCGGGGGGACTATGGCTACACCTTC. Protein: CASSRGDYGYTF. The chain has TRBV25-1 and TRBJ1-2, with a weak D call TRBD1 (5 bases). Germline V gene sequence: CDR1 MGHDK, CDR2 SYGVNS. Between the trimmed V and J ends, which lost 5 bases and 3 bases, there was a span of 7 bases. The CDR3 runs to 12 residues.

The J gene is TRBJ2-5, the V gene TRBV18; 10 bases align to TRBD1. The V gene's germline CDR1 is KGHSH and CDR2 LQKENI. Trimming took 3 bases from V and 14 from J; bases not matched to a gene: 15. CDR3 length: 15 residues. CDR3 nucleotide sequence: TGTGCCAGCTCACCGGGGGGACAGGGGACGTCTAAAGATTACTTC. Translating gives CASSPGGQGTSKDYF.